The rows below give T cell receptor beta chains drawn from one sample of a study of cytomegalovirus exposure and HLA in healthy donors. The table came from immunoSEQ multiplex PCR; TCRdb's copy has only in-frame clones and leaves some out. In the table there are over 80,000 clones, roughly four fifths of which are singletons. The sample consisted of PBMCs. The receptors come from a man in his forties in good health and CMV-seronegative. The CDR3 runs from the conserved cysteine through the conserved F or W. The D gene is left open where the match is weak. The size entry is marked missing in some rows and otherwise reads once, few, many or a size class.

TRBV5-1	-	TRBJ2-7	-	TGCGCCAGCAGCTTCTGGCAGGGAGGCTACGAGCAGTACTTC	CASSFWQGGYEQYF
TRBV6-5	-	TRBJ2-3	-	TGTGCCAGCAGTTACCTGTACACAGATACGCAGTATTTT	CASSYLYTDTQYF
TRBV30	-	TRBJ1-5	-	TGTGCCTGGAGCCGGGGGGCGCGGGGCAATCAGCCCCAGCATTTT	CAWSRGARGNQPQHF
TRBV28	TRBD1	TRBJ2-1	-	TGTGCCAGCAGTTTCCCCGGGACAGACTTGAATGAGCAGTTCTTC	CASSFPGTDLNEQFF
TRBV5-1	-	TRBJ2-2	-	TGCGCCAGCAGCTCCATATCCAGAACCGGGGAGCTGTTTTTT	CASSSISRTGELFF
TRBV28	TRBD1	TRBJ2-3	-	TGTGCCAGCAGCCTAGGGACAGGCCCCACAGATACGCAGTATTTT	CASSLGTGPTDTQYF
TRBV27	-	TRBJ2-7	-	TGTGCCAGCAGTTTAATAGGGGAGGCCGAGCAGTACTTC	CASSLIGEAEQYF
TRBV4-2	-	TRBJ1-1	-	TGTGCCAGCAGCCAACCGGGACTCCGAGGGGCAAACACTGAAGCTTTCTTT	CASSQPGLRGANTEAFF
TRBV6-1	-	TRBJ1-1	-	TGTGCCAGCAGTGAACGGGAGGGCACTGAAGCTTTCTTT	CASSEREGTEAFF
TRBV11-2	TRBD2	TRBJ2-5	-	TGTGCCAGCAGCCCCCGGGGGGGCGGTGAGACCCAGTACTTC	CASSPRGGGETQYF
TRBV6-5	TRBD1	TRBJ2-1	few	TGTGCCAGCACGGGACAGGCCTCCAATGAGCAGTTCTTC	CASTGQASNEQFF
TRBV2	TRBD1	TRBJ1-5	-	TGTGCCAGCACCCTTGACAGGGCCGGGGTCCAGCCCCAGCATTTT	CASTLDRAGVQPQHF
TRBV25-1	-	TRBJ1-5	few	TGTGCCAGCAGTGAGTCGGGTTCAGGGGAAGGAAATCAGCCCCAGCATTTT	CASSESGSGEGNQPQHF
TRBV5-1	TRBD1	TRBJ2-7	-	TGCGCCAGCAGCCCTCCGACAGGGGCCTACGAGCAGTACTTC	CASSPPTGAYEQYF
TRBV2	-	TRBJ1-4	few	TGTGCCAGCAGTGAACGGACAGACTTTAATGAAAAACTGTTTTTT	CASSERTDFNEKLFF
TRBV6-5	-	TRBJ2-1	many	TGTGCCTGCCGACAAACTTTCTACAATGAGCAGTTCTTC	CACRQTFYNEQFF
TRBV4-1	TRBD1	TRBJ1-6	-	TGCGCCAGCAGCCAGGAGGTCCTAAGGACAGGGCGGGACTATAATTCACCCCTCCACTTT	CASSQEVLRTGRDYNSPLHF
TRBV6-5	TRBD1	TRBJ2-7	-	TGTGCCAGTCAATCGCCCGGGACAGGTCCCTACGAGCAGTACTTC	CASQSPGTGPYEQYF
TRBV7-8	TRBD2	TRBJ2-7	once	TGTGCCAGCAGCGTAGGCCGGGGGGGCGCTTCGATCGAGCAGTACTTC	CASSVGRGGASIEQYF
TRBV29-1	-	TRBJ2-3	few	TGCAGCGTAGCCATCCGCTTGAGAGATACGCAGTATTTT	CSVAIRLRDTQYF
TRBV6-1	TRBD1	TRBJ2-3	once	TGTGCCAGCAGTGAAGTGTATGAGGCAGGGGGAAGCACAGATACGCAGTATTTT	CASSEVYEAGGSTDTQYF
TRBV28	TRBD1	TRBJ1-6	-	TGTGCCAGCAGTTTGGCAGGGGGCTTGTCCTATAATTCACCCCTCCACTTT	CASSLAGGLSYNSPLHF
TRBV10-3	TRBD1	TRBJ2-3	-	TGTGCCATCAAAGAACCGGGACAGGTGACCACAGATACGCAGTATTTT	CAIKEPGQVTTDTQYF
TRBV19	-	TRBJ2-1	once	TGTGCCAGTAGTATAGCGCAGTTGAATGAGCAGTTCTTC	CASSIAQLNEQFF
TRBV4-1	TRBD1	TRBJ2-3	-	TGCGCCAGCAGCCAAGCCTTGACAGGGCTCACAGATACGCAGTATTTT	CASSQALTGLTDTQYF
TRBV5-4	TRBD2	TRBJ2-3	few	TGTGCCAGCACCCTCGGGGGGGGCACAGATACGCAGTATTTT	CASTLGGGTDTQYF
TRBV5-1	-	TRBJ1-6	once	TGCGCCAGCAGCTTGGGGCCGGGAACCAATTCACCCCTCCACTTT	CASSLGPGTNSPLHF
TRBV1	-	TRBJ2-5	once	TGCACCAGCAGCCAAGTCACAAGCGGGGAGCAGTACTTC	CTSSQVTSGEQYF
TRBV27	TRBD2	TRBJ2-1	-	TGTGCCAGCAGTTTATCCCTAGCGGGGGGTCTCTACAATGAGCAGTTCTTC	CASSLSLAGGLYNEQFF
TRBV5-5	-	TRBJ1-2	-	TGTGCCAGCAGTATTGCGTCGGACACTTACTATGGCTACACCTTC	CASSIASDTYYGYTF
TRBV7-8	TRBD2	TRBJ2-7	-	TGTGCCAGCAGCTTAGCGGTGGGGGGGGCCTACGAGCAGTACTTC	CASSLAVGGAYEQYF